The next 21 T cell receptor beta chains were all read from a single sample in a study of T cells after yellow fever vaccination. One entry per CDR3 protein, called by TCRdb with MiXCR from the 5' RACE reads. Of fewer than 450,000 distinct CDR3 sequences listed, about 4% were seen once; the top ten hold roughly a quarter. Sequencing was performed on PBMCs, taken 5 days after the yellow fever booster vaccination. The receptors stem from a man in his late teens or twenties who received the YFV17D yellow fever vaccine.

This clonotype showed up many times. Compared with germline, one end of the junction differs, possibly owing to a read error. The CDR3 spells CASSFAGGIGETQYF. CDR3 coding DNA: TGTGCTAGCAGCTTTGCAGGGGGGATTGGCGAGACCCAGTACTTC. The chain combines TRBV7-7 with TRBJ2-5, with a possible D match to TRBD1 (7 bases). The CDR3 runs to 15 residues. From germline, CDR1 is SSHAT and CDR2 FNYEAQ (reference sequence).

With regard to this clonotype: Given the absence of the conserved phenylalanine or tryptophan at the CDR3 end, a read error is likely. CDR3 bases: TGTGCCACCAGCAGAGATAGGGGGAGAGAAGAAGCTTTCTCT. Translation gives CATSRDRGREEAFS. This rearrangement joins TRBV15 to TRBJ1-1; perhaps TRBD1 as D (6 bases). The CDR3 totals 14 residues. V dropped 0 bases and J dropped 8 bases, with 13 bases sitting between them. Germline V CDR1 and CDR2: LNHNV, YYDKDF (reference sequence).

This clonotype has at least ten counts. The genes are TRBV4-3 and TRBJ2-2, with a weak D call TRBD1 (6 bases). Germline V lookup: CDR1 LGHNA, CDR2 YSLEER. Trimming stripped 4 bases from V and 7 bases from J, with 10 bases between. The CDR3 runs 13 residues. CDR3 nucleotide sequence: TGCGCCAGCAGCCCACAGGGCATCGGGGAGCTGTTTTTT. Protein sequence: CASSPQGIGELFF.

This clonotype occurred a few times. V usage is TRBV7-2 and J usage is TRBJ2-2, with TRBD1 identical over 9 bases. The CDR3 totals 16 residues. Germline assignment: CDR1 SGHTA and CDR2 FQGNSA. V was pared by 4 bases and J by 4 bases, with 7 bases of the junction left unmatched. CDR3 in amino acids: CASSSLQGAGTGELFF. Written as DNA, the CDR3 is TGTGCCAGCAGCTCGCTACAGGGGGCGGGCACCGGGGAGCTGTTTTTT.

Ten or more counts support this clonotype. The chain links TRBV15 to TRBJ2-3, with a weak D call TRBD2 (6 bases). The CDR3 spans 14 residues. Trimming took 6 bases from V and 2 from J, leaving 12 bases between them. CDR1 and CDR2 from the germline V gene are LNHNV and YYDKDF (reference sequence). This chain's CDR3 is CATRTGGNTDTQYF. The CDR3 DNA is TGTGCCACCAGGACCGGGGGTAACACAGATACGCAGTATTTT.

At least ten counts were recorded for this clonotype. V gene TRBV20-1 combines with J gene TRBJ2-1; 8 bases are a match to TRBD2. Germline loops: CDR1 DFQATT, CDR2 SNEGSKA (reference sequence). J was trimmed by 7 bases and V by 0 bases; bases with no gene match: 11. CDR3 length: 16 amino acids. The DNA of the CDR3 is TGCAGTGCTAGAGACGGGACTAGGCGTCTAGGGAATGAGCAGTTCTTC. This gives the protein CSARDGTRRLGNEQFF.

The chain uses TRBV20-1 and TRBJ1-5; D ambiguous. Germline values: CDR1 DFQATT, CDR2 SNEGSKA (reference sequence). Trimming removed 2 bases from V and 4 bases from J, with 9 bases in between. This CDR3 spans 13 amino acids. The CDR3 DNA sequence: TGCAGTGCTAGAAGGCCGGGGAATCAGCCCCAGCATTTT. This translates into CSARRPGNQPQHF.

This clonotype was seen more than once but under ten times. The V call is TRBV12-3 or TRBV12-4, the J call TRBJ2-5, with D possibly being TRBD1 (5 bases). The V end lost 6 bases, the J end lost 4 bases, and 15 bases lay between the germline ends. The CDR3 has 14 amino acids. CDR3 DNA: TGTGCCAGCAGGCTACAGGTCCGGGCAGAGACCCAGTACTTC. It codes for CASRLQVRAETQYF.

This clonotype was observed many times. The rearrangement links TRBV10-3 to TRBJ1-2; D might be TRBD1 (5 bases). V was pared by 0 bases and J by 3 bases, with 14 bases between. Germline CDR1 and CDR2: ENHRY and SYGVKD. The CDR3 spans 16 residues. CDR3: CAISESWGIFDYGYTF. The CDR3 DNA sequence: TGTGCCATCAGTGAGTCGTGGGGGATCTTCGACTATGGCTACACCTTC.

The chain links TRBV5-5 to TRBJ1-2; 10 nucleotides align to TRBD1. The germline V gene encodes CDR1 SGHKS and CDR2 YYEKEE (reference sequence). V was pared by 4 bases and J by 7 bases, with 7 bases of the junction left unmatched. The CDR3 sequence is 14 residues long. As DNA, the CDR3 is TGTGCCAGCAGCCCCTCCGGACAGGGGGTTGGCTACACCTTC. Amino acid sequence: CASSPSGQGVGYTF. Full variable domain (missing parts from reference TRBV5-5 and TRBJ1-2): DAGVTQSPTHLIKTRGQQVTLRCSPISGHKSVSWYQQVLGQGPQFIFQYYEKEERGRGNFPDRFSARQFPNYSSELNVNALLLGDSALYLCASSPSGQGVGYTFGSGTRLTVV.

The chain combines TRBV15 with TRBJ1-1, with TRBD1 matching 7 bases. V trimming: 2 bases; J trimming: 1 base; junction bases outside the gene matches: 10. CDR3 length equals 17 residues. The V gene's germline CDR1 is LNHNV and CDR2 YYDKDF (reference sequence). The CDR3 here is CATSRTRGGRRNTEAFF. CDR3 DNA sequence: TGTGCCACCAGCAGAACCAGGGGGGGGCGGCGGAACACTGAAGCTTTCTTT.

This clonotype was detected a few times. The chain links TRBV18 to TRBJ2-1; D perhaps matches TRBD2 (5 bases). Germline V gene data show CDR1 as KGHSH and CDR2 as LQKENI. CDR3 length: 17 amino acids. V lost 6 bases to trimming and J lost 4 bases, with 22 bases between them. For the CDR3, the DNA is TGTGCCAGCTCTCAAGGATCGGGGAAAGGGTCTTACAATGAGCAGTTCTTC. The encoded protein is CASSQGSGKGSYNEQFF.

The rearrangement uses TRBV4-2 and TRBJ1-6, with 8 bases identical to TRBD1. V shed 0 bases, J shed 10 bases, and the junction held 8 bases outside the gene matches. This CDR3 region has 16 residues. Germline CDR1 LGHNA, CDR2 YNFKEQ. CDR3 DNA sequence: TGTGCCAGCAGCCAAGATCCTCAGGGGGCGGGCTCACCCCTCCACTTT. Translating gives CASSQDPQGAGSPLHF.

This clonotype was observed a few times. This chain links TRBV11-2 with TRBJ2-2, with TRBD1 matching 10 bases. The CDR3 extends over 17 amino acids. The germline V gene has CDR1 SGHAT and CDR2 FQNNGV. V lost 0 bases and J lost 5; bases outside the gene matches: 6. The DNA of the CDR3 is TGTGCCAGCAGCTTAGAGAGGGACAGGGGTCCAACCGGGGAGCTGTTTTTT. This gives the protein CASSLERDRGPTGELFF.

This clonotype was recorded many times. This chain uses TRBV29-1 with TRBJ2-1, with D maybe TRBD1 (6 bases). The germline V gene encodes CDR1 SQVTM and CDR2 ANQGSEA. The V end lost 1 base, the J end lost 5 bases, and 12 bases lay between the germline ends. The CDR3 has 14 amino acids. CDR3 sequence: CSVEAGQNNNEQFF. CDR3 in DNA: TGCAGCGTTGAAGCTGGACAGAACAACAATGAGCAGTTCTTC.

This clonotype has ten or more counts. The rearrangement links TRBV10-3 to TRBJ2-5, with TRBD1 matching over 9 bases. The length of the CDR3 is 16 residues. Germline V gene data show CDR1 as ENHRY and CDR2 as SYGVKD. J gave up 0 bases and V 8 bases, and 10 bases lay outside the gene matches. The CDR3 protein is CAIGARDRVYQETQYF. CDR3 coding DNA: TGTGCCATCGGAGCCCGGGACAGGGTTTACCAAGAGACCCAGTACTTC.

This clonotype was counted between two and nine times. The genes are TRBV20-1 and TRBJ2-3; D remains unclear. Trimming took 8 bases from V and 2 from J, leaving 14 bases between them. Germline V gene lookup returns CDR1 DFQATT and CDR2 SNEGSKA (reference sequence). CDR3 length: 13 amino acids. The CDR3 here is CSSTINATDTQYF. The CDR3 nucleotides read TGCAGTTCTACGATAAACGCCACAGATACGCAGTATTTT.

A few counts support this clonotype. V and J are TRBV3-1 and TRBJ2-1; D may match TRBD1 or TRBD2 (5 bases each). V was cut by 2 bases and J by 7 bases, with 18 bases left in between. The CDR3 runs to 16 residues. Germline CDR1 is LGHDT and CDR2 is YNNKEL (reference sequence). The CDR3 DNA is TGTGCCAGCAGCCAATTGCCGGGGCCTTTTCCGAATGAGCAGTTCTTC. Translating gives CASSQLPGPFPNEQFF.

This clonotype was counted a few times. The gene calls are TRBV29-1 and TRBJ2-5; D is possibly TRBD1 (5 bases). The CDR3 length is 12 residues. Germline-derived CDR1 and CDR2 are SQVTM and ANQGSEA. The germline V and J ends were trimmed by 7 bases and 4 bases, with 13 bases remaining between them. The CDR3 sequence: CSARESGETQYF. In DNA, the CDR3 is TGCAGCGCCAGGGAAAGTGGAGAGACCCAGTACTTC. Variable domain in full (rest from reference TRBV29-1 and TRBJ2-5): SAVISQKPSRDICQRGTSLTIQCQVDSQVTMMFWYRQQPGQSLTLIATANQGSEATYESGFVIDKFPISRPNLTFSTLTVSNMSPEDSSIYLCSARESGETQYFGPGTRLLVL.

This clonotype was seen repeatedly, ten times or more. The chain carries TRBV7-2 and TRBJ1-2; no clear D gene. There are 13 residues in the CDR3. CDR1 and CDR2 from the germline V gene are SGHTA and FQGNSA. Trimming left V 5 bases short and J 3 bases short, with 10 bases between. CDR3 nucleotides: TGTGCCAGCAGCACGGACGGCTACTATGGCTACACCTTC. Translated: CASSTDGYYGYTF. The whole variable domain, filled in from reference TRBV7-2 and TRBJ1-2, reads GAGVSQSPSNKVTEKGKDVELRCDPISGHTALYWYRQSLGQGLEFLIYFQGNSAPDKSGLPSDRFSAERTGGSVSTLTIQRTQQEDSAVYLCASSTDGYYGYTFGSGTRLTVV.

This clonotype came up many times. CDR3 nucleotide sequence: TGTGCCAGCAGCCCACAATGGGGGGTGAGCACAGATACGCAGTATTTT. This sequence encodes CASSPQWGVSTDTQYF. The chain has TRBV5-4 and TRBJ2-3, with D possibly matching TRBD2 (6 bases). The CDR3 loop spans 16 amino acids. V lost 4 bases and J 0 bases, leaving 15 bases between the germline ends. CDR1 is SGHNT, CDR2 YYREEE, per germline (reference sequence).